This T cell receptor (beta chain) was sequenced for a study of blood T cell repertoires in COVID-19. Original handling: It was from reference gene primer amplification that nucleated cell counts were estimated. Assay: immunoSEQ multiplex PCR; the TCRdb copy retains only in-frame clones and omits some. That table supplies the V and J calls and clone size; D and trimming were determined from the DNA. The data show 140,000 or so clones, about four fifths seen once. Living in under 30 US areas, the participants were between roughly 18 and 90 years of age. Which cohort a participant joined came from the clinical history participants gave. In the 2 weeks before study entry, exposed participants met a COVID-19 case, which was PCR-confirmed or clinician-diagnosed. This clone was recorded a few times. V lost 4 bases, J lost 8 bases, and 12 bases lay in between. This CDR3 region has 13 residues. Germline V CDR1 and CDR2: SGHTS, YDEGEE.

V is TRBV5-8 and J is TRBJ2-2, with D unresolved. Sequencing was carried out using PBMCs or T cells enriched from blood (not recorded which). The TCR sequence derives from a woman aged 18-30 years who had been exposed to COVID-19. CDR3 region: CASSHDTIGELFF. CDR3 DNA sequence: TGTGCCAGCAGCCACGACACCATAGGGGAGCTGTTTTTT.